These 14 T cell receptor beta chains share one sample of origin, sequenced in a study of cytomegalovirus exposure and HLA in healthy donors. It was with 60 Vbeta and 13 Jbeta primers that the PCR ran. Libraries were prepared by immunoSEQ multiplex PCR; TCRdb keeps only in-frame clonotypes and omits some of them. This sample has about 160,000 clones; 60% to 80% occur once, and the top ten carry around 2.3%. Specimen: PBMCs. Every receptor here comes from a man between 50 and 59 years old in good health and CMV-seropositive.

The gene calls are TRBV28 and TRBJ1-2, with TRBD1 identical over 8 bases. V gave up 6 bases and J gave up 4 bases; unmatched junction bases: 7. CDR3 length: 14 residues. Per the germline V gene, CDR1 is MDHEN and CDR2 is SYDVKM. The CDR3 DNA follows: TGTGCCAGCAGCAGGGGGCGACTAAGCTATGGCTACACCTTC. Translated: CASSRGRLSYGYTF.

The chain uses TRBV6-1 and TRBJ1-4; tentatively, D is TRBD1 (5 bases). The V gene lost 4 bases and the J gene lost 7 bases, with 13 bases spanning the gap. The CDR3 runs to 14 residues. The V gene's germline CDR1 is MNHNS and CDR2 SASEGT. This CDR3 is CASSGAGLAEKLFF. The CDR3 DNA reads TGTGCCAGCAGTGGGGCAGGGCTGGCTGAAAAACTGTTTTTT.

This clone appeared a single time. This chain links TRBV2 with TRBJ2-5; D may be TRBD1 (5 bases). This CDR3 contains 12 residues. CDR1 is SNHLY and CDR2 is FYNNEI in the germline V gene. V lost 9 bases, J lost 7 bases, and 15 bases lay in between. The CDR3 DNA reads TGTGCCAGGGATGCAGGGCCTTTGACCCAGTACTTC. Translating gives CARDAGPLTQYF.

CDR3 protein: CASSRRTGGSYEQYF. DNA for the CDR3: TGTGCCAGCAGCCGCAGGACAGGGGGCTCCTACGAGCAGTACTTC. The rearrangement uses TRBV6-6 and TRBJ2-7; 10 bases fit TRBD1. This CDR3 comprises 15 residues. V lost 6 bases, J lost 0 bases, and 5 bases stayed unmatched. Per the germline V gene, CDR1 is MNHNY and CDR2 is SVGAGI (reference sequence).

V is TRBV13 and J is TRBJ2-3, with D maybe TRBD2 (6 bases). CDR3 length: 18 residues. CDR1 is PRHDT, CDR2 FYEKMQ, per germline (reference sequence). With 0 bases removed from V and 0 bases from J, the gap between germline ends came to 16 bases. In DNA form, the CDR3 reads TGTGCCAGCAGCTTAGGCTTAAACCCCGGGACTAGCACAGATACGCAGTATTTT. Translation: CASSLGLNPGTSTDTQYF.

This chain uses TRBV6-6 with TRBJ1-2, with TRBD1 matching 9 bases. J was trimmed by 4 bases and V by 7 bases; bases with no gene match: 7. Germline-derived CDR1 and CDR2 are MNHNY and SVGAGI (reference sequence). The CDR3 contains 14 residues. The CDR3 bases are TGTGCCAGCACTCAACAGGGGGCTGGCTATGGCTACACCTTC. Translation gives CASTQQGAGYGYTF.

The rearrangement uses TRBV10-1 and TRBJ2-1; D possibly corresponds to TRBD2 (7 bases). CDR1 and CDR2 (germline): WNHNN, SYGVQD (reference sequence). CDR3 length: 13 residues. V lost 8 bases, J lost 8 bases, and 16 bases lay in between. The CDR3 coding sequence is TGCGCCAGCTCGGAGGGGGGGCCGTATGAGCAGTTCTTC. Translating it yields CASSEGGPYEQFF.

This chain links TRBV6-5 with TRBJ2-5; TRBD2 matches at 8 bases. The CDR3 runs 15 residues. CDR1 and CDR2 from the germline V gene are MNHEY and SVGAGI. V dropped 6 bases and J dropped 1; count of bases not matched to a gene: 7. CDR3 bases: TGTGCCAGCAGAAAAGGACTAGCTGCCCAAGAGACCCAGTACTTC. It specifies CASRKGLAAQETQYF.

V usage is TRBV10-3 and J usage is TRBJ2-7, with 9 positions matching TRBD1. Trimming took 5 bases from V and 1 from J; bases not matched to a gene: 6. CDR3 length: 15 residues. The germline V gene encodes CDR1 ENHRY and CDR2 SYGVKD. The CDR3 bases are TGTGCCATCAGTTCCGGGACAGGGCCATCCTACGAGCAGTACTTC. Translating it yields CAISSGTGPSYEQYF.

CDR3 coding DNA: TGTGCCTGGAGTCGGACAGTGGGATTGGGTCAGCCCCAGCATTTT. It codes for CAWSRTVGLGQPQHF. The chain is built from TRBV30 and TRBJ1-5; D possibly corresponds to TRBD1 (6 bases). CDR1 is GTSNPN and CDR2 is SVGIG in the germline V gene (reference sequence). V dropped 2 bases and J dropped 6 bases, with 17 bases sitting between them. This CDR3 region has 15 residues.

CDR3 protein: CASSLRGRGTGELFF. The CDR3 DNA is TGCGCCAGCAGCCTTAGGGGTCGTGGCACCGGGGAGCTGTTTTTT. This chain joins TRBV4-1 and TRBJ2-2, with D possibly matching TRBD1 (5 bases). Germline V gene sequence: CDR1 MGHRA, CDR2 YSYEKL. The V gene lost 4 bases and the J gene lost 4 bases, with 13 bases spanning the gap. This CDR3 region has 15 residues.

This chain joins TRBV7-3 and TRBJ1-1; perhaps TRBD1 as D (5 bases). Germline V gene sequence: CDR1 SGHTA, CDR2 FQGTGA. The length of the CDR3 is 13 residues. The V end was cut by 3 bases, the J end by 1 base, with 6 bases between. DNA for the CDR3: TGTGCCAGCAGCTTCGGGGGGAACACTGAAGCTTTCTTT. It encodes CASSFGGNTEAFF. Together with reference TRBV7-3 and TRBJ1-1, the CDR3 gives the full variable domain: GAGVSQTPSNKVTEKGKYVELRCDPISGHTALYWYRQSLGQGPEFLIYFQGTGAADDSGLPNDRFFAVRPEGSVSTLKIQRTERGDSAVYLCASSFGGNTEAFFGQGTRLTVV.

This chain joins TRBV11-2 and TRBJ2-3, with D uncertain. CDR1 is SGHAT and CDR2 is FQNNGV in the germline V gene. CDR3 length equals 14 residues. The V gene lost 4 bases and the J gene lost 3 bases, with 11 bases spanning the gap. The CDR3 coding sequence is TGTGCCAGCAGCTCAACAATTACGACAGATACGCAGTATTTT. It encodes CASSSTITTDTQYF.

CDR3 coding DNA: TGTGCCAGCAGCAAATACAGGGGAGGAGATACGCAGTATTTT. Translation gives CASSKYRGGDTQYF. The rearrangement links TRBV6-5 to TRBJ2-3; D possibly corresponds to TRBD1 (7 bases). Germline CDR1 and CDR2: MNHEY and SVGAGI. The V gene lost 6 bases and the J gene lost 5 bases, with 15 bases spanning the gap. This CDR3 contains 14 residues.